This T cell receptor (beta chain) was captured by sequencing in a study of blood T cell repertoires in COVID-19. Study details: The samples span acute and convalescent COVID-19 from the United States, Italy and Spain.

Under the authors' procedure: Estimation of nucleated cell counts relied on the amplification of reference gene primers. The assay was immunoSEQ multiplex PCR, and TCRdb's table has in-frame clones only and misses some. The V and J calls and clone size are taken from that table; D and trimming were inferred from the DNA. Of a few hundred thousand clones detected, 88% appear once; the ten largest clones hold 1.2% to 1.5%. The germline V and J ends were trimmed by 6 bases and 4 bases, with 12 bases remaining between them. The CDR3 runs 14 residues. Germline V gene data show CDR1 as MDHEN and CDR2 as SYDVKM.

The chain carries TRBV28 and TRBJ2-2; perhaps TRBD2 as D (6 bases). The clonotype was recovered from a woman between 18 and 29 years old who had been exposed to COVID-19. The source material was PBMCs or T cells enriched from blood (not recorded which). The CDR3 region is CASSLPGGTGELFF. The DNA of the CDR3 is TGTGCCAGCAGCCTCCCCGGGGGCACCGGGGAGCTGTTTTTT.